This T cell receptor (beta chain) was identified in a study of blood T cell repertoires in COVID-19. Across the whole study: Sample material is recorded as cDNA or gDNA derived from T cells, B-cell-depleted T cells, or PBMCs.

Self-reported history from a screening survey and questionnaire set each donor's cohort. For recovered donors of Cohort 3, there were two negative PCRs, clearance, or symptom resolution. The method was immunoSEQ multiplex PCR; TCRdb's version includes in-frame clones alone and lacks a portion of them. The sample records roughly 400,000 clones, about 92% being singletons. The CDR3 is 15 amino acids. Per germline, CDR1 MNHNS and CDR2 SASEGT. Trimming took 0 bases from V and 5 from J; bases not matched to a gene: 4. This sequence joins TRBV6-1 and TRBJ1-2, with 9 bases aligning to TRBD1. The TCR comes from a man younger than 35 who had recovered from COVID-19. Sequenced material: PBMCs or T cells enriched from blood (not recorded which). CDR3 residues: CASSEALGQGYGYTF. CDR3 in DNA: TGTGCCAGCAGTGAAGCGCTGGGACAGGGATATGGCTACACCTTC.